The 28 T cell receptor beta chains listed next were all sequenced from one sample in a study of identical twins. TCRdb processed the 5' RACE reads anew with MiXCR; each CDR3 protein has one entry. The sample has approximately 670,000 distinct CDR3 sequences, roughly 6% seen once. Sequenced sample: naive T cells sorted from blood. The receptor set was obtained from a man aged 18 to 29 in good health.

This clonotype was picked up many times. The chain joins TRBV7-4 to TRBJ2-7; D possibly uses TRBD1 or TRBD2 (7 bases each). V lost 0 bases and J 5 bases, leaving 14 bases between the germline ends. The germline V gene has CDR1 SGHVT and CDR2 SQSDAQ. This CDR3 contains 15 residues. CDR3 in amino acids: CASSLAGRGLDEQYF. The CDR3 DNA sequence: TGTGCCAGCAGCTTAGCGGGGAGGGGGCTGGACGAGCAGTACTTC.

This clonotype was seen repeatedly, ten times or more. The chain uses TRBV5-1 and TRBJ1-4; D perhaps matches TRBD1 (6 bases). Germline CDR1 reads SGHRS; CDR2 reads YFSETQ. The CDR3 consists of 14 residues. V lost 3 bases to trimming and J lost 4 bases, with 10 bases between them. CDR3 amino acids: CASSSQGLNEKLFF. In nucleotides, the CDR3 is TGCGCCAGCAGCTCACAGGGCCTTAATGAAAAACTGTTTTTT.

Concerning this clonotype: This may be a read error, as it is one base from a much larger clone. This chain joins TRBV9 and TRBJ2-7; 8 bases map to TRBD2. This CDR3 is built from 15 residues. The germline CDR1 and CDR2 sequences are SGDLS and YYNGEE. The CDR3 loop reads CASIVEGTSLLEQYF. CDR3 DNA: TGTGCCAGCATCGTAGAAGGGACTAGTCTTCTCGAGCAGTACTTC.

There are many counts of this clonotype. The V and J genes are TRBV27 and TRBJ2-7, with TRBD2 identical over 16 bases. Germline V gene data show CDR1 as MNHEY and CDR2 as SMNVEV (reference sequence). Trimming removed 6 bases from V and 6 bases from J; junction bases left unmatched: 5. This CDR3 region has 15 residues. CDR3: CASSPGLAGGVEQYV. CDR3 sequence (DNA): TGTGCCAGCAGCCCGGGACTAGCGGGAGGGGTCGAGCAGTACGTC.

This clonotype has ten or more counts. The chain joins TRBV20-1 to TRBJ2-2; 11 bases agree with TRBD2. Germline V gene lookup returns CDR1 DFQATT and CDR2 SNEGSKA (reference sequence). After removal of 1 base from V and 8 bases from J, the junction contained 9 bases not matched to a gene. This CDR3 spans 16 amino acids. The CDR3, as DNA: TGCAGTGCTAGAGTCGGTACTAGCGGGAGAGAGGGGGAGCTGTTTTTT. This translates into CSARVGTSGREGELFF.

The CDR3 protein is CASSHSGRAVNEQFF. In DNA, the CDR3 is TGTGCCAGCAGCCACAGCGGGAGGGCCGTCAATGAGCAGTTCTTC. The chain uses TRBV3-1 and TRBJ2-1; 10 nucleotides line up with TRBD2. The J segment lost 6 bases and the V segment lost 3 bases, leaving 5 bases of the junction unmatched. The germline V gene has CDR1 LGHDT and CDR2 YNNKEL (reference sequence). The length of the CDR3 is 15 residues.

This chain connects TRBV18 to TRBJ1-2, with no clear D. V lost 3 bases, J lost 6 bases, and 11 bases lay in between. CDR1 is KGHSH and CDR2 is LQKENI in the germline V gene. CDR3 size: 13 residues. CDR3 in amino acids: CASSPGIQNGYTF. The CDR3 region has the DNA TGTGCCAGCTCACCGGGGATCCAAAATGGCTACACCTTC.

This rearrangement joins TRBV4-3 to TRBJ2-7, with 11 positions matching TRBD2. CDR1 and CDR2 from the germline V gene are LGHNA and YSLEER. The CDR3 runs to 15 residues. The V segment lost 0 bases and the J segment 6 bases; nucleotides outside the gene matches: 4. As DNA, the CDR3 is TGCGCCAGCAGCCAAGATGAGGGGACTAGCGGCGAGCAGTACTTC. It codes for CASSQDEGTSGEQYF.

This clonotype was found many times. This CDR3 is CASSLGVSDTQYF. CDR3 DNA: TGCGCCAGCAGCTTGGGCGTATCAGATACGCAGTATTTT. This chain joins TRBV5-1 and TRBJ2-3; D call uncertain. The ends were cut back, 0 bases at V and 4 bases at J, with 6 bases in the middle. Germline CDR1 reads SGHRS; CDR2 reads YFSETQ. This CDR3 region has 13 residues.

In its sample, this clonotype was seen many times. The rearrangement uses TRBV5-6 and TRBJ2-1, with D possibly being TRBD2 (6 bases). CDR3 length: 17 residues. V gave up 5 bases and J gave up 0 bases, with 18 bases separating them. Germline values: CDR1 SGHDT, CDR2 YYEEEE. The CDR3 nucleotides are TGTGCCAGCAGACCTAACTTCCTAGCGTACTCCTACAATGAGCAGTTCTTC. Protein sequence: CASRPNFLAYSYNEQFF.

For this clonotype: The final CDR3 position lacks the conserved phenylalanine or tryptophan, pointing to a likely read error. The chain joins TRBV20-1 to TRBJ1-1; D is ambiguous. Germline V gene lookup returns CDR1 DFQATT and CDR2 SNEGSKA (reference sequence). CDR3 size: 16 residues. Trimming removed 0 bases from V and 5 bases from J, with 19 bases in between. As DNA, the CDR3 is TGCAGTGCTAGAGATAGAGTCGAGGGCTACTCGACTGAAGCTTTCTGT. Its translation: CSARDRVEGYSTEAFC.

This clonotype was seen ten or more times. The V gene is TRBV29-1, the J gene TRBJ2-5, with a tentative D call TRBD2 (6 bases). Germline loops: CDR1 SQVTM, CDR2 ANQGSEA. With 6 bases removed from V and 2 bases from J, the gap between germline ends came to 16 bases. This CDR3 is built from 14 residues. DNA for the CDR3: TGCAGCGTCGCCTGGGGAGGCAGGCAAGAGACCCAGTACTTC. Protein sequence: CSVAWGGRQETQYF. The full variable domain, completed using reference TRBV29-1 and TRBJ2-5, is SAVISQKPSRDICQRGTSLTIQCQVDSQVTMMFWYRQQPGQSLTLIATANQGSEATYESGFVIDKFPISRPNLTFSTLTVSNMSPEDSSIYLCSVAWGGRQETQYFGPGTRLLVL.

This clonotype has more than one count but fewer than ten. The chain recombines TRBV9 with TRBJ2-7; D is possibly TRBD1 (5 bases). The CDR3 totals 14 residues. The V end was cut by 0 bases, the J end by 1 base, with 8 bases between. CDR1 SGDLS and CDR2 YYNGEE come from the germline V gene. The CDR3 DNA reads TGTGCCAGCAGCGTAGAGGGGATTTCCTACGAGCAGTACTTC. This gives the protein CASSVEGISYEQYF.

This clonotype was seen repeatedly, ten times or more. This rearrangement joins TRBV10-3 to TRBJ2-7, with D perhaps TRBD1 or TRBD2 (7 bases each). The CDR3 runs 14 residues. Looked up from germline, CDR1 is ENHRY and CDR2 is SYGVKD. V lost 4 bases and J lost 4, with 14 bases in between. CDR3 loop: CAISGQGGSYEQYF. CDR3 sequence (DNA): TGTGCCATCAGTGGTCAGGGGGGGTCATACGAGCAGTACTTC.

The sample holds many counts of this clonotype. The chain carries TRBV12-3 or TRBV12-4 and TRBJ1-2, with D unclear. The CDR3 is made up of 13 amino acids. V was cut by 2 bases and J by 3 bases, with 7 bases left in between. The CDR3: CASSLQVDYGYTF. CDR3 DNA: TGTGCCAGCAGTTTACAGGTGGACTATGGCTACACCTTC.

This clonotype was found many times. The gene calls are TRBV29-1 and TRBJ2-7; 7 bases are a match to TRBD1. Germline CDR1 reads SQVTM; CDR2 reads ANQGSEA. There are 13 residues in the CDR3. Unmatched junction bases numbered 6, after V lost 7 bases and J lost 0 bases. The CDR3, as DNA: TGCAGCGCTCAAACAGGGGCCTCCTACGAGCAGTACTTC. Its protein product is CSAQTGASYEQYF.

The chain has TRBV12-5 and TRBJ2-2; D tentatively reads TRBD1 or TRBD2 (5 bases each). Trimming stripped 2 bases from V and 3 bases from J, with 13 bases between. Germline V CDR1 and CDR2: LGHNT, FRNRAP. This CDR3 has 16 amino acids. The CDR3: CASGLPLGVDTGELFF. CDR3 bases: TGTGCTAGTGGTTTGCCTCTGGGGGTTGACACCGGGGAGCTGTTTTTT.

This clonotype came up many times. The rearrangement uses TRBV12-3 or TRBV12-4 and TRBJ2-7, with 7 bases aligning to TRBD2. This CDR3 spans 15 amino acids. V lost 6 bases, J lost 1 base, and 9 bases stayed unmatched. The chain's CDR3 is CASSPGGRGSYEQYV. The CDR3 region has the DNA TGTGCCAGCAGCCCCGGAGGGAGGGGTTCCTACGAGCAGTACGTC.

This clonotype was detected a few times. The chain combines TRBV14 with TRBJ2-7; D is ambiguous. The germline V and J ends were trimmed by 1 base and 7 bases, with 14 bases remaining between them. Germline lookup yields CDR1 SGHDN and CDR2 FVKESK. The CDR3 totals 14 residues. The CDR3 region is CASSQGSGLGEQYF. Written as DNA, the CDR3 is TGTGCCAGCAGCCAAGGGTCTGGGCTGGGGGAGCAGTACTTC. Drawing the rest from reference TRBV14 and TRBJ2-7, the complete variable domain is EAGVTQFPSHSVIEKGQTVTLRCDPISGHDNLYWYRRVMGKEIKFLLHFVKESKQDESGMPNNRFLAERTGGTYSTLKVQPAELEDSGVYFCASSQGSGLGEQYFGPGTRLTVT.

The chain couples TRBV11-2 to TRBJ2-7; 7 bases align to TRBD1. The CDR3 consists of 14 residues. Per germline, CDR1 SGHAT and CDR2 FQNNGV. V lost 5 bases to trimming and J lost 3 bases; unmatched junction nucleotides: 7. In nucleotides, the CDR3 is TGTGCCAGCAGCCCGACAGGGATAATCTACGAGCAGTACTTC. Its translation: CASSPTGIIYEQYF.

This clonotype was observed a handful of times. The chain recombines TRBV4-3 with TRBJ2-1; tentative D call: TRBD2 (6 bases). Germline values: CDR1 LGHNA, CDR2 YSLEER. The CDR3 totals 13 residues. The V end lost 0 bases, the J end lost 8 bases, and 8 bases lay between the germline ends. The CDR3 loop is CASSQDSGHEQFF. In DNA form, the CDR3 reads TGCGCCAGCAGCCAAGATAGCGGTCATGAGCAGTTCTTC.

This clonotype occurred many times. V gene TRBV10-3 combines with J gene TRBJ2-3, with D unclear. The CDR3 sequence is 13 residues long. Germline V gives CDR1 ENHRY, CDR2 SYGVKD. V was cut by 4 bases and J by 2 bases, with 7 bases left in between. CDR3 residues: CAISAVVTDTQYF. Written as DNA, the CDR3 is TGTGCCATCAGTGCGGTGGTCACAGATACGCAGTATTTT.

This clonotype has only a few counts. The chain carries TRBV6-1 and TRBJ1-2; perhaps TRBD1 as D (5 bases). The germline V gene encodes CDR1 MNHNS and CDR2 SASEGT. V was pared by 6 bases and J by 6 bases, with 17 bases between. The CDR3 totals 14 residues. CDR3 nucleotide sequence: TGTGCCAGCAGACCACAGGTTATTCGGGATGGCTACACCTTC. This codes for CASRPQVIRDGYTF.

In this sample, this clonotype turned up many times. This chain links TRBV3-1 with TRBJ1-1; D is unclear. Trimming stripped 4 bases from V and 4 bases from J, with 10 bases between. Germline lookup yields CDR1 LGHDT and CDR2 YNNKEL (reference sequence). The CDR3 runs to 13 residues. CDR3 sequence (DNA): TGTGCCAGCAGCCCAACCACTGCCACTGAAGCTTTCTTT. This encodes CASSPTTATEAFF.

This clonotype has only a few counts. In nucleotides, the CDR3 is TGCGCCAGCAGCTTGATCGCAGGGGTTAAAGCCGGGGAGCTGTTTTTT. It is translated as CASSLIAGVKAGELFF. The rearrangement uses TRBV5-1 and TRBJ2-2; a possible D gene is TRBD1 (6 bases). CDR3 length equals 16 residues. Trimming pared 1 base from V and 6 bases from J, leaving 16 bases between. Germline-derived CDR1 and CDR2 are SGHRS and YFSETQ.

This clonotype has just a few counts. The J gene is TRBJ2-3, the V gene TRBV14, with unresolved D. The CDR3 length is 13 residues. Germline CDR1 and CDR2: SGHDN and FVKESK. Trimming cost V 7 bases and J 0 bases, with 8 bases left between them. The CDR3 bases are TGTGCCAGCACCCCATTGAGCACAGATACGCAGTATTTT. Its translation is CASTPLSTDTQYF.

This clonotype was observed a few times. This chain connects TRBV7-6 to TRBJ2-3; D not certain. Germline V gene sequence: CDR1 SGHVS, CDR2 FNYEAQ. This CDR3 has 15 residues. Trimming took off 4 bases at V and 1 base at J, with 12 bases between the two ends. CDR3 amino acids: CASSSAGDGTDTQYF. The DNA of the CDR3 is TGTGCCAGCAGCTCGGCCGGTGATGGCACAGATACGCAGTATTTT.

The chain recombines TRBV3-1 with TRBJ2-1; the D gene could be TRBD1 or TRBD2 (5 bases each). The CDR3 spans 15 residues. Germline assignment: CDR1 LGHDT and CDR2 YNNKEL (reference sequence). Trimming left V 5 bases short and J 0 bases short, with 11 bases between. CDR3 DNA sequence: TGTGCCAGCAGCAGATCGGGACCCTCCTACAATGAGCAGTTCTTC. Residues: CASSRSGPSYNEQFF.